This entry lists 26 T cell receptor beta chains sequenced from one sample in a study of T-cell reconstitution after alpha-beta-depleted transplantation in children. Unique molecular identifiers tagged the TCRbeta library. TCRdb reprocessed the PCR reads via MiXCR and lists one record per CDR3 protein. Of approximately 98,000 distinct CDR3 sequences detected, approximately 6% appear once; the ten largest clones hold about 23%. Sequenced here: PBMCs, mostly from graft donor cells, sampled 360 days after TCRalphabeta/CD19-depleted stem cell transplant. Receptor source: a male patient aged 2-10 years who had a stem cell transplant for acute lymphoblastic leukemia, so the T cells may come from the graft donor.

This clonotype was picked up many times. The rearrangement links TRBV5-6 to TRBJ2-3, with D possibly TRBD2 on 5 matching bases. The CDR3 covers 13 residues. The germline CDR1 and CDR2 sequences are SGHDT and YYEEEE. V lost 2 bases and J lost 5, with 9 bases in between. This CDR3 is CASSLSGEDTQYF. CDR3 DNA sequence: TGTGCCAGCAGCTTATCCGGGGAAGATACGCAGTATTTT.

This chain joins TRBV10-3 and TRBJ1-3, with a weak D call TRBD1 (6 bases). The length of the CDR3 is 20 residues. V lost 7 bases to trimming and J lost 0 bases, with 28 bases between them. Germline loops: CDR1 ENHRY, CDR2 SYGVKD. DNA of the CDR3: TGTGCCATCACCTCGGACAGAGGAGGTTTCCACGAACACTCTGGAAACACCATATATTTT. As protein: CAITSDRGGFHEHSGNTIYF.

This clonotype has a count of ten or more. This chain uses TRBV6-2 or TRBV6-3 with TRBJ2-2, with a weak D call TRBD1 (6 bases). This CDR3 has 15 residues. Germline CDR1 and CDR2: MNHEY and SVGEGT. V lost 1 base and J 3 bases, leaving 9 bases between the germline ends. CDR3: CASSYWDTYTGELFF. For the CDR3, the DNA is TGTGCCAGCAGTTACTGGGACACTTACACCGGGGAGCTGTTTTTT.

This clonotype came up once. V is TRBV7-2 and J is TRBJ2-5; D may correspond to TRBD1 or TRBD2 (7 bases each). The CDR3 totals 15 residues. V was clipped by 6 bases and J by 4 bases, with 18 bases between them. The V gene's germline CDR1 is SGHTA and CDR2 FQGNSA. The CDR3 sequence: CASRLTGEGIETQYF. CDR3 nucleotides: TGTGCCAGCAGACTCACAGGGGAGGGGATAGAGACCCAGTACTTC.

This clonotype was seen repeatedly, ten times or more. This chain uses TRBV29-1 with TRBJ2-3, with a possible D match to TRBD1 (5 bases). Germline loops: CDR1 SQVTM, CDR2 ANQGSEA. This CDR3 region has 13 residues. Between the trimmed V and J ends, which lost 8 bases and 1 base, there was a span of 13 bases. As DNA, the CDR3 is TGCAGCCTCAAGGGGCGCGGCACAGATACGCAGTATTTT. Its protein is CSLKGRGTDTQYF.

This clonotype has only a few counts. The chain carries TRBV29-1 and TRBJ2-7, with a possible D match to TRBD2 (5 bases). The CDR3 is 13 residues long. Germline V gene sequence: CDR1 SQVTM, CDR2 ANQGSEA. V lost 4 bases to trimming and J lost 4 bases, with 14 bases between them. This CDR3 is CSVGSRDWYEQYF. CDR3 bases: TGCAGCGTTGGGAGCCGGGATTGGTACGAGCAGTACTTC.

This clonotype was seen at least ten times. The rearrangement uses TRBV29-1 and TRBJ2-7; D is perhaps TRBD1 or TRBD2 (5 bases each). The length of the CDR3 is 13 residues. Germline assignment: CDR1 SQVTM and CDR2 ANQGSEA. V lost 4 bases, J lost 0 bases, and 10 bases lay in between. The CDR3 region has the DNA TGCAGCGTTGGTAGGGACGGCTCCTACGAGCAGTACTTC. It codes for CSVGRDGSYEQYF.

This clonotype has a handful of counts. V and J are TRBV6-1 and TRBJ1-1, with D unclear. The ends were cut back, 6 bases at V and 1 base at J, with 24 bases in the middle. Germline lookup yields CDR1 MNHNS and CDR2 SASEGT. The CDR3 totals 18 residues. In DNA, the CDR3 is TGTGCCAGCAGCCTAACCCCAAACTACGACGGCTGGAACACTGAAGCTTTCTTT. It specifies CASSLTPNYDGWNTEAFF.

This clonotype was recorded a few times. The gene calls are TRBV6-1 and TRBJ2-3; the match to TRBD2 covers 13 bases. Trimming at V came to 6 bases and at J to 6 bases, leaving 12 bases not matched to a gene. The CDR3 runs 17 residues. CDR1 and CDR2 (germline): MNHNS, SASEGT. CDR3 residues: CASRFLTSGRALDTQYF. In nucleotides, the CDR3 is TGTGCCAGCAGATTTTTAACTAGCGGGAGGGCCCTGGATACGCAGTATTTT.

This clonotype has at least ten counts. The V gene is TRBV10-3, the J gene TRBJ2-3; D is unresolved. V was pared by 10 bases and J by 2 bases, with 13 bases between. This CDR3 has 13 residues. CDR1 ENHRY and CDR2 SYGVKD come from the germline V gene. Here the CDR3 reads CATVTDYTDTQYF. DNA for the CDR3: TGTGCCACCGTTACGGATTACACAGATACGCAGTATTTT.

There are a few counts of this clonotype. This chain's CDR3 is CASSQAPKGRDTQYF. CDR3 sequence (DNA): TGCGCCAGCAGCCAAGCTCCGAAAGGGAGAGATACGCAGTATTTT. The chain recombines TRBV4-3 with TRBJ2-3; D might be TRBD2 (5 bases). CDR1 LGHNA and CDR2 YSLEER come from the germline V gene. This CDR3 spans 15 amino acids. V lost 1 base and J lost 5, with 13 bases in between.

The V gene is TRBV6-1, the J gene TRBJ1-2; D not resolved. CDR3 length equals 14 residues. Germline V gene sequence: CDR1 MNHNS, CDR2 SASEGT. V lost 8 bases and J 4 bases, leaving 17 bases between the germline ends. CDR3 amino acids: CASPEVSVGYGYTF. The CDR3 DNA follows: TGTGCCAGCCCTGAAGTATCTGTTGGCTATGGCTACACCTTC.

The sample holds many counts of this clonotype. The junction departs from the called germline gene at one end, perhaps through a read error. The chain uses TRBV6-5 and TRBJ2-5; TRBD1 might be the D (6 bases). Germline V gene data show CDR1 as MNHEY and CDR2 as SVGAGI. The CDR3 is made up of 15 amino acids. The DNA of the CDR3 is TGTGCCAGCAGTTACTCGATGTTGACAGGACCCCCCAGTGACTTC. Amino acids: CASSYSMLTGPPSDF.

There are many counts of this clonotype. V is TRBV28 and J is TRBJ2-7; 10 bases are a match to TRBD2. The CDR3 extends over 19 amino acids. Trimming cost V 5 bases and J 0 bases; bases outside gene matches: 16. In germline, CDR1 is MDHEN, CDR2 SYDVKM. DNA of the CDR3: TGTGCCAGCAGTCCGTCTAGCGGGAGAAAGGGGATGAGCTCCTACGAGCAGTACTTC. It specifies CASSPSSGRKGMSSYEQYF.

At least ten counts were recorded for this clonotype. The CDR3 coding sequence is TGTGCCAGCAGCTTGATTAGCGGGGTCTCCTACGAGCAGTACTTC. Translated: CASSLISGVSYEQYF. The genes are TRBV5-5 and TRBJ2-7; 8 nucleotides match TRBD2. The CDR3 extends over 15 amino acids. J gave up 0 bases and V 1 base, and 3 bases lay outside the gene matches. Germline CDR1 and CDR2: SGHKS and YYEKEE (reference sequence).

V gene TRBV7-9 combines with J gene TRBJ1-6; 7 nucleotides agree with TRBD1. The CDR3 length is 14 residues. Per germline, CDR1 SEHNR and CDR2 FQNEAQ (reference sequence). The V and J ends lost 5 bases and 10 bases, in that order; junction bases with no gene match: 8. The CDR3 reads CASSHDRVGSPLHF. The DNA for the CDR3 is TGTGCCAGCAGCCACGACAGGGTTGGATCACCCCTCCACTTT.

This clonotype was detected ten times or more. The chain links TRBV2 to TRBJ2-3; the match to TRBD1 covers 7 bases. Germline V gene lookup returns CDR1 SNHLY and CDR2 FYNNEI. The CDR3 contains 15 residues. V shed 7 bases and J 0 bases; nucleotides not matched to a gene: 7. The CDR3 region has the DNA TGTGCCAGCAACTTTGACAGGGTTAGCACAGATACGCAGTATTTT. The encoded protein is CASNFDRVSTDTQYF.

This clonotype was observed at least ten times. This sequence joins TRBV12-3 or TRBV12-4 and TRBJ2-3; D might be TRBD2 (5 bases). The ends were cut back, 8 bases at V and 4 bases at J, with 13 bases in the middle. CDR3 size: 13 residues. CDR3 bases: TGTGCCAGCTCGCTAGCTAACCCAGATACGCAGTATTTT. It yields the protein CASSLANPDTQYF.

CDR3 coding DNA: TGTGCCAGCAGCTCGAAGGGGGGCTTCACCTTCTCTGGAAACACCATATATTTT. Its translation: CASSSKGGFTFSGNTIYF. The chain combines TRBV11-1 with TRBJ1-3, with D maybe TRBD1 (6 bases). The CDR3 contains 18 residues. Germline-derived CDR1 and CDR2 are SGHAT and FQDESV (reference sequence). Trimming left V 4 bases short and J 0 bases short, with 19 bases between.

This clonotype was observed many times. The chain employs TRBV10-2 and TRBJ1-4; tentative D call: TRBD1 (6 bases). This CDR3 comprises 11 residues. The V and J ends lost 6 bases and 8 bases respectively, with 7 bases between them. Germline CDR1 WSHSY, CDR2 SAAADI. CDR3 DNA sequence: TGCGCCAGCAGAGGGGGAGAAAAACTGTTTTTT. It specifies CASRGGEKLFF.

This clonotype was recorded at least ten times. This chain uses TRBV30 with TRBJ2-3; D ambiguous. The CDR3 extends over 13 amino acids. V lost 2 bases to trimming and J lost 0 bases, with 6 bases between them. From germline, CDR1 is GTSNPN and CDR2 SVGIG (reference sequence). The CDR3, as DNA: TGTGCCTGGAGTAGGCCTAGCACAGATACGCAGTATTTT. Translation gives CAWSRPSTDTQYF. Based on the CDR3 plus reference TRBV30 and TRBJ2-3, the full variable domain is SQTIHQWPATLVQPVGSPLSLECTVEGTSNPNLYWYRQAAGRGLQLLFYSVGIGQISSEVPQNLSASRPQDRQFILSSKKLLLSDSGFYLCAWSRPSTDTQYFGPGTRLTVL.

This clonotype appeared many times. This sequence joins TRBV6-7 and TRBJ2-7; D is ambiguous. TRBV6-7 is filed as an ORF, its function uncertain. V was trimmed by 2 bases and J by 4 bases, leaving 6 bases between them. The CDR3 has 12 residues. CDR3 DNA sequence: TGTGCCAGCAGTTACCCCAGATACGAGCAGTACTTC. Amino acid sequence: CASSYPRYEQYF.

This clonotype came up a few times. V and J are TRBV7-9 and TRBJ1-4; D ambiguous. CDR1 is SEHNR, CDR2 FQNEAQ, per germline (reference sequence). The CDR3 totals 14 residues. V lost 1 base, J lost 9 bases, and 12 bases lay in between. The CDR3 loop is CASSLDLERKKLFF. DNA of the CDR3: TGTGCCAGCAGCTTAGACCTAGAGCGGAAAAAACTGTTTTTT. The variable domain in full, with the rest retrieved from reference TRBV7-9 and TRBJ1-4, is DTGVSQNPRHKITKRGQNVTFRCDPISEHNRLYWYRQTLGQGPEFLTYFQNEAQLEKSRLLSDRFSAERPKGSFSTLEIQRTEQGDSAMYLCASSLDLERKKLFFGSGTQLSVL.

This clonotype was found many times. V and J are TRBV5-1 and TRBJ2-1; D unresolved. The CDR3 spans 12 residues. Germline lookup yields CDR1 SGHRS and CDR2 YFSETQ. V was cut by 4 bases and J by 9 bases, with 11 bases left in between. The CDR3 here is CASSQKAPEQFF. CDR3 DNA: TGCGCCAGCAGCCAGAAGGCCCCTGAGCAGTTCTTC.

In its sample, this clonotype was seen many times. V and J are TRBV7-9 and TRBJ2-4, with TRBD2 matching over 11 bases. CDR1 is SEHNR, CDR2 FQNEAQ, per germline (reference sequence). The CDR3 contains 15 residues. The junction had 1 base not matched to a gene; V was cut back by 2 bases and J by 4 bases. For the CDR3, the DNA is TGTGCCAGCAGCTTACTAGCGGGGGGAAAAAACATTCAGTACTTC. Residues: CASSLLAGGKNIQYF.

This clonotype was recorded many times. This CDR3 reads CASSFWTSDYNEQFF. The CDR3 DNA sequence: TGTGCCAGCAGCTTTTGGACTAGCGACTACAATGAGCAGTTCTTC. The rearrangement joins TRBV7-6 to TRBJ2-1; 9 positions match TRBD2. V dropped 3 bases and J dropped 3; count of bases not matched to a gene: 3. The CDR3 has 15 amino acids. Germline loops: CDR1 SGHVS, CDR2 FNYEAQ.